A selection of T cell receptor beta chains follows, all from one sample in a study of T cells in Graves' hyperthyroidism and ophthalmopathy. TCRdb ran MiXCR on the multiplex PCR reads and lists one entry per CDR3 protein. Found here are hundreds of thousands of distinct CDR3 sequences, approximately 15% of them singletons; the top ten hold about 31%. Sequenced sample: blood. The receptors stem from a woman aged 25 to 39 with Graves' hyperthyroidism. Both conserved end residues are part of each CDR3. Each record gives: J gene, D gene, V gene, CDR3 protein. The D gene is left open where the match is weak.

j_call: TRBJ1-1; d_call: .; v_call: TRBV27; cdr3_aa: CASRTGRENTEAFF
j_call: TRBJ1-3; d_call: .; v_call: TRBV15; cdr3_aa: CATSRVNGGNTIYF
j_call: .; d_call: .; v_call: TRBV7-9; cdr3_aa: CASSPPGANSYEQFF
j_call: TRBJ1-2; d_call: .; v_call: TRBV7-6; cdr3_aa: CASSLATGNGYTF
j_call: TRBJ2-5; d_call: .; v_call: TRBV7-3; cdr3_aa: CASSMTRRETQYF
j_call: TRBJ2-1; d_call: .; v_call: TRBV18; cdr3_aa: CASSPPPVGQGAFF
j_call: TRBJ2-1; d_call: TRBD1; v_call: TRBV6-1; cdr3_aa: CASGTTGYYNEQFF
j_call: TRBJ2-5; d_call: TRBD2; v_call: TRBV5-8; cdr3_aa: CASSLGSSGSRLETQYF
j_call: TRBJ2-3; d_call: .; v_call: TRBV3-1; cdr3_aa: CASSRHLGVPTDTQYF
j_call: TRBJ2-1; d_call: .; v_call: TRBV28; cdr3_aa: CASRPGPERHEQFF
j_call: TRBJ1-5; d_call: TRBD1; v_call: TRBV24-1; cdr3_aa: CATSEGQGGGQPQHF
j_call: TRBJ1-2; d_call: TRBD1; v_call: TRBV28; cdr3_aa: CASSPGTGMRGYTF
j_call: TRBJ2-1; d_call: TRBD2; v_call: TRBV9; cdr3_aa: CASSAGTGTSVNEQFF
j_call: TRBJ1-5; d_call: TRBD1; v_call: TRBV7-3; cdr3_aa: CASSLDRGVNQPQHF
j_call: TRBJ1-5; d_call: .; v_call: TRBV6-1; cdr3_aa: CASSEMTGQSNQPQHF
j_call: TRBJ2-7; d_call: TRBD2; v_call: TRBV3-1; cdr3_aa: CASGSSTSGHRGVQYF
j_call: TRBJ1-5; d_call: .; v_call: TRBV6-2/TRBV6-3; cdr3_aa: CASSHNSNQPQHF
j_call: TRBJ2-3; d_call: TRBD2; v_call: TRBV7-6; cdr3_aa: CASSPRATLAGDLTDTQYF
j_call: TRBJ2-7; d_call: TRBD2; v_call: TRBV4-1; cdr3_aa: CASSQADLREGQYEQYF
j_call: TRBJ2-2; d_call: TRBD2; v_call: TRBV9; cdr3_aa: CASSPPGLAGVGELFF
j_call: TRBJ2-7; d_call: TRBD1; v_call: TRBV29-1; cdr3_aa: CSVPTGQSKGSYEQYF
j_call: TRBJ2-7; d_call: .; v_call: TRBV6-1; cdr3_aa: CASSEDGGPYEQYF
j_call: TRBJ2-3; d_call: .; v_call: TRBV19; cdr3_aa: CASSTYGGTDTQYF
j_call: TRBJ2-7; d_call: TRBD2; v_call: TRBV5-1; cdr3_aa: CASSVWLAGGYEQYF
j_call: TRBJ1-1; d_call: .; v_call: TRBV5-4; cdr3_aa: CASAPGSIDTEAFF
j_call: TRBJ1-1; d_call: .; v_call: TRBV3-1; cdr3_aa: CASSRGDEREAFF
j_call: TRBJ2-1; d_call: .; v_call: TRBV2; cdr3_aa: CASSERAGINEQFF
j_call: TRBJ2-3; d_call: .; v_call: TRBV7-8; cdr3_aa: CASSDRTDRGREYF
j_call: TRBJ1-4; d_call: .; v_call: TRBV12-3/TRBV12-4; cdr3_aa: CASSELNRSPNEKLFF
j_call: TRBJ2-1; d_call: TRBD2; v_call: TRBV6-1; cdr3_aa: CASSPRGRITYNEQFF
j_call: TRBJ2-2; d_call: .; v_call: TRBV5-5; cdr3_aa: CASSLRQAGGLFF
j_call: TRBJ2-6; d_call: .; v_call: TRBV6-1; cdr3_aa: CASIKRRRTESAGANVLTF
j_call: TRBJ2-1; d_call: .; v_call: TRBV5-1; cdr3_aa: CASSLFRTVTSYNEQFF
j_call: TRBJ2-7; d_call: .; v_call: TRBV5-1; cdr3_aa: CASSPPRMRYEQYF
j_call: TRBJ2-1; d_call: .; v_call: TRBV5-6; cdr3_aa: CASSLGEWSYNEQFF
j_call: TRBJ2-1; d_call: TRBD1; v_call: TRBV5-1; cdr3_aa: CASSLAWQGDEQFF
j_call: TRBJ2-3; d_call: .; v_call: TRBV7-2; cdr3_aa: CASSLDRQALALGTQYF
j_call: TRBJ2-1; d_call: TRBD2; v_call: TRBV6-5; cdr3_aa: CASSYGSSGSTNNEQSF
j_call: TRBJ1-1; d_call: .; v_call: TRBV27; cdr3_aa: CASSYSTDGNTEAFF
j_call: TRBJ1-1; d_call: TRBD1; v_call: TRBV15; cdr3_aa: CATSRDRGRNTEAFF
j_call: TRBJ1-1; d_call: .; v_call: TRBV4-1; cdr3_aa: CASSNSMNTEAFF
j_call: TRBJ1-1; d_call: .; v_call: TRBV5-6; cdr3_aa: CASSLITLRNTEAFF
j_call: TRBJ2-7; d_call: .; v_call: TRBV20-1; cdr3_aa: CSARRPGPYYEQYF
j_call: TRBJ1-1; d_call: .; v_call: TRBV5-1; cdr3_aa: CASSAGGGMNTEAFF
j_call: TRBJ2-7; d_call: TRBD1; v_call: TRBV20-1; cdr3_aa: CSASGTETYEQYF
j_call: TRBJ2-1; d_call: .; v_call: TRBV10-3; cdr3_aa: CAISGSGSEQFF
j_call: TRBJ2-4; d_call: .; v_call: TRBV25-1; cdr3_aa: CASKRTGVRNIQYF
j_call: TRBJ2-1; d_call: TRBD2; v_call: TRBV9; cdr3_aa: CASSVDSGRSKSSYNEQFF
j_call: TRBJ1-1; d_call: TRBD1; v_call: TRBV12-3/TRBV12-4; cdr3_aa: CASSQDRGEAFF
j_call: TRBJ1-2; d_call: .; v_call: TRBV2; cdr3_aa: CASSDGILFYGYTF